This T cell receptor (beta chain) was profiled in a study of neurological immune-mediated disorders. Ten or more counts support this clonotype. Its target is unknown. The sample's time point: longitudinal time-point 1 (baseline). Trimming left V 0 bases short and J 3 bases short, with 8 bases between. The CDR3 is made up of 14 amino acids. The V gene's germline CDR1 is SGHDT and CDR2 YYEEEE. Synthesis of cDNA was accomplished via 5'RACE employing 10-nucleotide random UMIs. From the 5' RACE reads, TCRdb called clonotypes with MiXCR, one entry per CDR3 protein. The sample comprises over 55,000 distinct CDR3 sequences, around 11% of which are singletons, and 6.6% rests with the top ten. General study results and limits: None of the CDR3 amino acid sequences found in expanded clones was shared across subjects. This suggests that the TCR-beta repertoires were private in all groups.

The sample consisted of PBMCs. This clonotype was sampled from a male donor with HTLV-1-associated myelopathy (HAM/TSP). This chain links TRBV5-6 with TRBJ2-3, with D hard to call. The DNA for the CDR3 is TGTGCCAGCAGCTTGGGGGTTCCGACAGATACGCAGTATTTT. Translated: CASSLGVPTDTQYF.